This record concerns one TCR beta chain sequence. Antigen specificity is unknown. The sample is drawn from a study of cytomegalovirus exposure and HLA in healthy donors. Whole-study results and caveats: A few of the chains that were CMV-associated were confirmed in vitro to be specific for CMV antigens. Some public TCRs appeared in many individuals, while most sequences were rare. Later on, an analysis found that several of the most significant clusters appeared to be linked to common viral pathogens, which included parvovirus B19.

A multiplex PCR was run with 60 Vbeta primers and 13 Jbeta primers. The method was immunoSEQ multiplex PCR; TCRdb's version includes in-frame clones alone and lacks a portion of them. Among about 140,000 clones listed, about 79% were seen once. Trimming removed 5 bases from V and 4 bases from J; junction bases left unmatched: 17. This CDR3 has 19 amino acids. Germline CDR1 and CDR2: MGHRA and YSYEKL. The sample comprised PBMCs. This clonotype originated in a man aged 35 to 55 in good health and CMV-seropositive. This chain links TRBV4-1 with TRBJ1-1; 12 bases are shared with TRBD1. The CDR3 DNA follows: TGCGCCAGCAGCGGAACGGGACAGGGGGCGCGCGGCACGGTCACTGAAGCTTTCTTT. This translates into CASSGTGQGARGTVTEAFF.